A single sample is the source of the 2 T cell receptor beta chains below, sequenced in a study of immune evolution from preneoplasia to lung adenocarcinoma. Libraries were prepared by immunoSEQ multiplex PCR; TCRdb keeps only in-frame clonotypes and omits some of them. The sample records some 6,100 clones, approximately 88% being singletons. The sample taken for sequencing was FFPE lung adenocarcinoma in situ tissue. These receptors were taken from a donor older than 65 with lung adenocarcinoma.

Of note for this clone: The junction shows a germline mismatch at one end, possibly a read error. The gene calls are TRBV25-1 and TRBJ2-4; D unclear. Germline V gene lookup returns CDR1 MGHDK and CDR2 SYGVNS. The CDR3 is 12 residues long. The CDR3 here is CASSDPSSVWHF. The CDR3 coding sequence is TGTGCCAGCAGTGACCCCAGCAGCGTATGGCACTTC.

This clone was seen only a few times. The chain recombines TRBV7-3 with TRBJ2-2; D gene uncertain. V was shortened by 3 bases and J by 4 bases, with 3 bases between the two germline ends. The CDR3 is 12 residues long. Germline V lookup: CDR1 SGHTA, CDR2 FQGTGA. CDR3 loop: CASSLGTGELFF. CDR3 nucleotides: TGTGCCAGCAGCTTGGGCACCGGGGAGCTGTTTTTT.